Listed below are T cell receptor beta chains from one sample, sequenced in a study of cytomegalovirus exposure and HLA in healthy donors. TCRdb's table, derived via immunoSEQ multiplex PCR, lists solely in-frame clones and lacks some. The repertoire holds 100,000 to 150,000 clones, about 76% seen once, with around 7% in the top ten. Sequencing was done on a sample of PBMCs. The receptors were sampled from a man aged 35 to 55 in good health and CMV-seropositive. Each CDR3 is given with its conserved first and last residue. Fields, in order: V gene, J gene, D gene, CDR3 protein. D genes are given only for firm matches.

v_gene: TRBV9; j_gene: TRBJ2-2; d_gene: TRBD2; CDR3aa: CASSGGEAGGPGGELFF
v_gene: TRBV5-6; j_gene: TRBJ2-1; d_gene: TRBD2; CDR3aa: CASSYSGSSYNEQFF
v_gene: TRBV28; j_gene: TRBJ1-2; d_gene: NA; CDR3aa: CASRGTWGFGYTF
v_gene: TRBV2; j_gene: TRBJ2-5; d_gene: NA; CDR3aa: CASSEGGQAGETQYF
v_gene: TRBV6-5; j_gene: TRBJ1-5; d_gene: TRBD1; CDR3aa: CASSLGTGGSQPQHF
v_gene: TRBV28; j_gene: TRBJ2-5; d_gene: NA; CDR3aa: CASSSSRDAWAQYF
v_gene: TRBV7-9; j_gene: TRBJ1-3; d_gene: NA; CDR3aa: CASSPVGGPSGNTIYF
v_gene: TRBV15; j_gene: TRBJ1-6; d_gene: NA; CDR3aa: CATSRRRDSPLHF
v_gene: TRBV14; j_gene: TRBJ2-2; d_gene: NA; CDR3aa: CASSHLISGELFF
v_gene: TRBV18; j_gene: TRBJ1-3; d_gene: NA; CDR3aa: CASSPGTMLSGNTIYF
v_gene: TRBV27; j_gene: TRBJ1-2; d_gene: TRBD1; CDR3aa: CASGGQGAQGNGYTF
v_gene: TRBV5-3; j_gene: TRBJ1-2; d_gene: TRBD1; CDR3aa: CARDFGTEIRYGYTF
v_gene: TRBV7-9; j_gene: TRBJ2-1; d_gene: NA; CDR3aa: CASSRADEQFF
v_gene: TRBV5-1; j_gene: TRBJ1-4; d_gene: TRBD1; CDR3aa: CASGSGTGLNEKLFF
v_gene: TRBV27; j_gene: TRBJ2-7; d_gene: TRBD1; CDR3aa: CASSSGQDSYEQYF
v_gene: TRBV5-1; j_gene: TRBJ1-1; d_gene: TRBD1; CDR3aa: CASSFNRGNTEAFF
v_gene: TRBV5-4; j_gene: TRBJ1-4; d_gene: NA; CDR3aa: CASSSQGSEKLFF
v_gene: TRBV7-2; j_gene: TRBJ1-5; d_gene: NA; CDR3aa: CASSQTGSNQPQHF
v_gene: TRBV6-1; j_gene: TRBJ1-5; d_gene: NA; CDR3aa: CASSEALQSRGSNQPQHF
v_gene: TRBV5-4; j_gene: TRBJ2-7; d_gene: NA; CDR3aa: CASSPTAGQFYEQYF
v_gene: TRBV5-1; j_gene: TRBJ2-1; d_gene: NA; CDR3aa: CASRRNSEGREFF
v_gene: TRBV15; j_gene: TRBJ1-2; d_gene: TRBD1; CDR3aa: CATSRDLGQDYGYTF
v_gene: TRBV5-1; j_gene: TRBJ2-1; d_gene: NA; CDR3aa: CASSLVLSHNEQFF
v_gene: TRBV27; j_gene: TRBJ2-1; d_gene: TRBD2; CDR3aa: CASSLSGGRAFDEQFF
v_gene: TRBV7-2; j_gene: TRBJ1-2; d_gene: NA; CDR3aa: CASSLAQGFYGYTF
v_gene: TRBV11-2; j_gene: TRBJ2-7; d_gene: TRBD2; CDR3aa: CASSLERGERERSF
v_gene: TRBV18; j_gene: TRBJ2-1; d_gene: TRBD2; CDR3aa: CASSATGGGGTHNEQFF
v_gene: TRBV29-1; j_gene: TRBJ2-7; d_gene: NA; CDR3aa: CSVVRGNSYEQYF
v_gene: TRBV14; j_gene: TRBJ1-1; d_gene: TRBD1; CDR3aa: CASRKTGGRVLEAFF
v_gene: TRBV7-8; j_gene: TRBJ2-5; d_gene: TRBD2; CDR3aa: CASSFRGLAGVGEQYF
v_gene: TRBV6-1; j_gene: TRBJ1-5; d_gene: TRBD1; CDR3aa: CASSEGGTGGIRGWNQPQHF
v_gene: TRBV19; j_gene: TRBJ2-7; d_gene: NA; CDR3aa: CASSRGNPLLYEQYF
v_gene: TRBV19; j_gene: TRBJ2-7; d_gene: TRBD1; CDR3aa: CASSRDRGYEQYF
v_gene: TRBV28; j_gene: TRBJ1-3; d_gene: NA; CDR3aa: CASSLTGMRSGNTIYF
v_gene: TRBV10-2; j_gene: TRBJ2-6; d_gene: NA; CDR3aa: CASSEAGVSGANVLTF
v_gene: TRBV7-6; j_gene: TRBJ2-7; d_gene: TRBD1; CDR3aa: CASSLRTGNSYEQYF
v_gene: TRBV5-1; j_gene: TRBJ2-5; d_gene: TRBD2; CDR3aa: CASSLSGSSGETQYF
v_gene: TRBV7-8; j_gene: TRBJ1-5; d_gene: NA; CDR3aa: CASSPGQFSNQPQHF
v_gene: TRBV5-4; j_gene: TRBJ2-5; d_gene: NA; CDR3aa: CASKKGGGMETQYF
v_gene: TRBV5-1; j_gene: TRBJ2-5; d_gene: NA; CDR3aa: CASSSISGEETQYF
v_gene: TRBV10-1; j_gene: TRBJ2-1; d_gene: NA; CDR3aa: CASSESMGPSPNNEQFF
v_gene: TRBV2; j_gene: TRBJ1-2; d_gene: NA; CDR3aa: CASSPAESGGYTF
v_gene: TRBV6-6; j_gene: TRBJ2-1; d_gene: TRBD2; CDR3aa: CASSFLAGPYNEQFF
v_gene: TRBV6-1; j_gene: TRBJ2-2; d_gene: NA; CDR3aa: CASSELRGANGELFF
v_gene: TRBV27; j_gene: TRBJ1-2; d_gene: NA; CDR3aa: CASSLQGGWNYGYTF
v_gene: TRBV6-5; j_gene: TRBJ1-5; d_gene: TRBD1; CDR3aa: CASRTTGDRNQPQHF
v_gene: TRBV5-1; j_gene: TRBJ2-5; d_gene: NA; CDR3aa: CASRFGGDHQETQYF
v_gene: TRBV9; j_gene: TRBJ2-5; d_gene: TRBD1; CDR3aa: CASSPRTGGIAETQYF
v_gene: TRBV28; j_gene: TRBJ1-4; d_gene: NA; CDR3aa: CASSSKQGTLAKLFF
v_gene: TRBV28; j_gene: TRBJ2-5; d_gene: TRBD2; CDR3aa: CASRTSGGAQETQYF
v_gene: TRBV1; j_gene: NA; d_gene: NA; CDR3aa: CTSRYRAFKGYEQYF